This T cell receptor (beta chain) originates from a study of radiation and T cells in renal cell carcinoma. Study-wide results and caveats: From baseline, blood top tumor clonotypes peaked at 2 weeks post-radiation. No pretreatment tumor biopsies were available for baseline clonotypes.

Time point specified: blood 2 weeks post-SBRT. This sample's treatment: 15 Gy SBRT to primary tumor, nephrectomy 4 weeks later. Radiation-treated patients gave blood at baseline, week 2 and week 4. Details on this clone: The antigen is unknown.

Trimming took 3 bases from V and 6 from J, leaving 12 bases between them. This CDR3 has 13 amino acids. The germline gives CDR1 GTSNPN, CDR2 SVGIG (reference sequence). Clones were sequenced by immunoSEQ multiplex PCR, and TCRdb holds only the in-frame ones, with some missing. Here the sample spans around 130,000 clones, 75% to 90% being singletons. This material consisted of blood, taken from a patient whose treatment included radiotherapy and nephrectomy. The rearrangement links TRBV30 to TRBJ1-5, with D perhaps TRBD1 (5 bases). The clonotype comes from a woman in her fifties or sixties with renal cell carcinoma. The CDR3 nucleotides read TGTGCCTGGAGCCCGGGGCTAGGTCAGCCCCAGCATTTT. It encodes CAWSPGLGQPQHF.